These 30 T cell receptor beta chains originate from one sample sequenced in a study of shared clonotypes between healthy human individuals. Libraries were prepared by immunoSEQ multiplex PCR; TCRdb keeps only in-frame clonotypes and omits some of them. The table has about 2.4 million clones, around 94% seen once. Sequencing input: naive CD4+ T cells sorted from blood. The subset here: CD45RA+ positively selected. These receptors came from a man younger than 35 in good health.

The CDR3 reads CAISWGTDYYGYTF. The DNA of the CDR3 is TGTGCCATCAGTTGGGGTACAGACTACTATGGCTACACCTTC. This chain uses TRBV10-3 with TRBJ1-2; D ambiguous. Germline V gene lookup returns CDR1 ENHRY and CDR2 SYGVKD. The CDR3 has 14 residues. Trimming pared 5 bases from V and 3 bases from J, leaving 13 bases between.

The chain combines TRBV18 with TRBJ1-3; perhaps TRBD1 as D (6 bases). The germline gives CDR1 KGHSH, CDR2 LQKENI. The CDR3 loop spans 15 amino acids. Trimming pared 3 bases from V and 8 bases from J, leaving 17 bases between. The CDR3 bases are TGTGCCAGCTCACCGACCGGAAGGGGGGAGGACACCATATATTTT. This codes for CASSPTGRGEDTIYF. The full variable domain, in which reference TRBV18 and TRBJ1-3 provide the parts outside the CDR3, is NAGVMQNPRHLVRRRGQEARLRCSPMKGHSHVYWYRQLPEEGLKFMVYLQKENIIDESGMPKERFSAEFPKEGPSILRIQQVVRGDSAAYFCASSPTGRGEDTIYFGEGSWLTVV.

The V and J genes are TRBV7-9 and TRBJ2-3, with D maybe TRBD2 (5 bases). Per germline, CDR1 SEHNR and CDR2 FQNEAQ (reference sequence). The CDR3 is 13 residues long. Trimming removed 5 bases at V and 10 bases at J, with 16 bases between. The DNA of the CDR3 is TGTGCCAGCAGCCCCGAGGGTAGCCATGCGCAGTATTTT. Amino acid sequence: CASSPEGSHAQYF.

The rearrangement links TRBV7-2 to TRBJ2-3; 7 bases are a match to TRBD2. The germline V gene has CDR1 SGHTA and CDR2 FQGNSA. The CDR3 has 16 amino acids. Trimming took 6 bases from V and 0 from J; bases not matched to a gene: 9. CDR3 nucleotide sequence: TGTGCCAGCAGAAAAGCCAGCGGGAAAAGCACAGATACGCAGTATTTT. As protein: CASRKASGKSTDTQYF. The variable domain in full, with the rest retrieved from reference TRBV7-2 and TRBJ2-3, is GAGVSQSPSNKVTEKGKDVELRCDPISGHTALYWYRQSLGQGLEFLIYFQGNSAPDKSGLPSDRFSAERTGGSVSTLTIQRTQQEDSAVYLCASRKASGKSTDTQYFGPGTRLTVL.

This sequence joins TRBV28 and TRBJ2-5; D is ambiguous. V was cut by 1 base and J by 5 bases, with 8 bases left in between. CDR3 length: 13 residues. Germline V gene lookup returns CDR1 MDHEN and CDR2 SYDVKM. CDR3: CASSLSRAETQYF. In DNA, the CDR3 is TGTGCCAGCAGTTTATCCCGGGCGGAGACCCAGTACTTC.

The chain employs TRBV30 and TRBJ2-3; D is perhaps TRBD2 (7 bases). The germline CDR1 and CDR2 sequences are GTSNPN and SVGIG (reference sequence). The CDR3 extends over 14 amino acids. V shed 5 bases and J shed 6 bases, with 18 bases lying between them. The CDR3 sequence is CAWAEGGGLDTQYF. The CDR3 bases are TGTGCCTGGGCAGAGGGAGGGGGGCTGGATACGCAGTATTTT.

The rearrangement links TRBV19 to TRBJ1-1; D is unresolved. This CDR3 spans 14 amino acids. Germline values: CDR1 LNHDA, CDR2 SQIVND (reference sequence). The germline V and J ends were trimmed by 4 bases and 4 bases, with 13 bases remaining between them. CDR3 DNA: TGTGCCAGTAGTAGTACGCCGTTGGGCACTGAAGCTTTCTTT. Residues: CASSSTPLGTEAFF.

This rearrangement joins TRBV5-8 to TRBJ2-4; either TRBD1 or TRBD2 may fit D (5 bases each). This CDR3 contains 14 residues. Between the trimmed V and J ends, which lost 2 bases and 9 bases, there was a span of 15 bases. The germline CDR1 and CDR2 sequences are SGHTS and YDEGEE. Here the CDR3 reads CASSFGEQGVIQYF. CDR3 sequence (DNA): TGTGCCAGCAGCTTCGGCGAGCAGGGAGTCATTCAGTACTTC.

The V call is TRBV30, the J call TRBJ1-5, with D perhaps matching TRBD1 (5 bases). Looked up from germline, CDR1 is GTSNPN and CDR2 is SVGIG (reference sequence). Trimming took 3 bases from V and 3 from J, leaving 15 bases between them. The CDR3 consists of 15 residues. CDR3: CAWSPRTGVNQPQHF. In DNA form, the CDR3 reads TGTGCCTGGAGCCCCCGAACAGGCGTCAATCAGCCCCAGCATTTT.

This chain uses TRBV7-9 with TRBJ2-2; D remains unclear. Germline CDR1 is SEHNR and CDR2 is FQNEAQ (reference sequence). This CDR3 has 16 amino acids. V was trimmed by 1 base and J by 1 base, leaving 10 bases between them. The CDR3 region has the DNA TGTGCCAGCAGCTTAGTGGCCTTAAGGAACACCGGGGAGCTGTTTTTT. It codes for CASSLVALRNTGELFF.

This chain uses TRBV28 with TRBJ1-2, with 8 bases fitting TRBD1. The CDR3 has 11 amino acids. Germline CDR1 is MDHEN and CDR2 is SYDVKM. J gave up 6 bases and V 8 bases, and 2 bases lay outside the gene matches. The CDR3 DNA reads TGTGCCAGCCAGGGGGCCGATGGCTACACCTTC. It specifies CASQGADGYTF.

V gene TRBV7-8 combines with J gene TRBJ2-6; possibly TRBD1 for D (5 bases). Between the trimmed V and J ends, which lost 2 bases and 0 bases, there was a span of 14 bases. There are 18 residues in the CDR3. Germline assignment: CDR1 SGHVS and CDR2 FQNEAQ. The DNA for the CDR3 is TGTGCCAGCAGCTTAATTGACGGGCAGGGCTCTGGGGCCAACGTCCTGACTTTC. This codes for CASSLIDGQGSGANVLTF.

This chain links TRBV5-6 with TRBJ2-3; D is possibly TRBD2 (7 bases). This CDR3 spans 16 amino acids. CDR1 is SGHDT and CDR2 is YYEEEE in the germline V gene. Trimming cost V 6 bases and J 4 bases, with 21 bases left between them. The CDR3 DNA reads as TGTGCCAGCAACTGGGGGGGCTACGAAGTCCCAGATACGCAGTATTTT. This sequence encodes CASNWGGYEVPDTQYF.

This chain links TRBV5-4 with TRBJ2-5, with TRBD2 matching over 7 bases. CDR3 length: 15 amino acids. CDR1 and CDR2 (germline): SGHNT, YYREEE (reference sequence). With V trimmed by 3 bases and J by 2 bases, 7 bases remained unmatched. The CDR3 DNA reads as TGTGCCAGCAGCTCCCGGGGTAGCGGGCAAGAGACCCAGTACTTC. Translating it yields CASSSRGSGQETQYF.

The chain couples TRBV7-2 to TRBJ2-3; 9 bases fit TRBD2. Germline V gene sequence: CDR1 SGHTA, CDR2 FQGNSA. This CDR3 is 16 amino acids long. With 2 bases clipped from V and 1 base from J, the junction kept 4 bases outside the gene matches. The CDR3 loop is CASSLIRLAGTDTQYF. DNA of the CDR3: TGTGCCAGCAGCTTAATCCGACTAGCGGGCACAGATACGCAGTATTTT.

The rearrangement links TRBV19 to TRBJ2-1; 8 nucleotides line up with TRBD2. The CDR3 contains 17 residues. Trimming removed 0 bases from V and 7 bases from J; junction bases left unmatched: 11. From germline, CDR1 is LNHDA and CDR2 SQIVND (reference sequence). CDR3 coding DNA: TGTGCCAGTAGTATAGAGCGCGATCTAGCGGGCCAAAATGAGCAGTTCTTC. Its protein product is CASSIERDLAGQNEQFF.

Note on this clone: Distinct nucleotide sequences in the sample also encode this CDR3. V and J are TRBV5-4 and TRBJ2-3; D unresolved. The ends were cut back, 2 bases at V and 0 bases at J, with 10 bases in the middle. Germline values: CDR1 SGHNT, CDR2 YYREEE (reference sequence). This CDR3 contains 15 residues. In DNA, the CDR3 is TGTGCCAGCAGCTTACGCGGTCCTAGCACAGATACGCAGTATTTT. It yields the protein CASSLRGPSTDTQYF.

The chain links TRBV14 to TRBJ1-6; D is unclear. The germline CDR1 and CDR2 sequences are SGHDN and FVKESK. The V end lost 4 bases, the J end lost 4 bases, and 11 bases lay between the germline ends. CDR3 size: 15 residues. The CDR3 sequence: CASSRKLGYNSPLHF. The DNA of the CDR3 is TGTGCCAGCAGCCGGAAGCTGGGATATAATTCACCCCTCCACTTT. Full variable domain (outside the CDR3, taken from reference TRBV14 and TRBJ1-6): EAGVTQFPSHSVIEKGQTVTLRCDPISGHDNLYWYRRVMGKEIKFLLHFVKESKQDESGMPNNRFLAERTGGTYSTLKVQPAELEDSGVYFCASSRKLGYNSPLHFGNGTRLTVT.

The chain recombines TRBV23-1 with TRBJ2-7; 9 nucleotides agree with TRBD2. TRBV23-1 has ORF status, its function being uncertain. The V segment lost 0 bases and the J segment 3 bases; nucleotides outside the gene matches: 6. The CDR3 covers 16 residues. The CDR3 is CASSQSIAGEGYEQYF. As DNA, the CDR3 is TGCGCCAGCAGTCAATCCATAGCGGGAGAGGGCTACGAGCAGTACTTC.

The chain uses TRBV5-1 and TRBJ2-5; 9 nucleotides line up with TRBD2. The length of the CDR3 is 14 residues. Trimming took 0 bases from V and 7 from J; bases not matched to a gene: 4. The V gene's germline CDR1 is SGHRS and CDR2 YFSETQ. CDR3 in amino acids: CASSLVAGEVTQYF. DNA of the CDR3: TGCGCCAGCAGCTTGGTAGCGGGGGAAGTGACCCAGTACTTC.

V is TRBV2 and J is TRBJ2-1; 7 bases match TRBD2. The CDR3 is 11 amino acids. With V trimmed by 8 bases and J by 10 bases, 5 bases remained unmatched. CDR1 is SNHLY and CDR2 is FYNNEI in the germline V gene. The CDR3 reads CASAGLEEQFF. The DNA of the CDR3 is TGTGCCAGCGCTGGACTAGAAGAGCAGTTCTTC. Filled out from reference TRBV2 and TRBJ2-1, the complete variable domain reads EPEVTQTPSHQVTQMGQEVILRCVPISNHLYFYWYRQILGQKVEFLVSFYNNEISEKSEIFDDQFSVERPDGSNFTLKIRSTKLEDSAMYFCASAGLEEQFFGPGTRLTVL.

The chain carries TRBV5-4 and TRBJ1-6; perhaps TRBD1 as D (6 bases). CDR1 and CDR2 (germline): SGHNT, YYREEE (reference sequence). V dropped 0 bases and J dropped 9 bases, with 13 bases sitting between them. The CDR3 sequence is 15 residues long. CDR3 amino acids: CASSLDSGAGSPLHF. CDR3 in DNA: TGTGCCAGCAGCTTGGACTCAGGGGCCGGTTCACCCCTCCACTTT.

This clone has a single count. This sequence joins TRBV5-1 and TRBJ1-6; the D is unclear. Germline V gene data show CDR1 as SGHRS and CDR2 as YFSETQ. Trimming took off 4 bases at V and 5 bases at J, with 10 bases between the two ends. The CDR3 has 14 amino acids. The CDR3 is CASSRFGDNSPLHF. As DNA, the CDR3 is TGCGCCAGCAGCCGCTTTGGTGATAATTCACCCCTCCACTTT.

Only a few counts were recorded for this clone. The rearrangement joins TRBV19 to TRBJ1-5; tentative D call: TRBD1 (6 bases). Germline CDR1 is LNHDA and CDR2 is SQIVND (reference sequence). V was pared by 6 bases and J by 0 bases, with 12 bases between. The CDR3 runs 15 residues. Here the CDR3 reads CASSPGDHSNQPQHF. The DNA for the CDR3 is TGTGCCAGTAGCCCAGGGGATCATAGCAATCAGCCCCAGCATTTT. The full variable domain, its missing parts supplied by reference TRBV19 and TRBJ1-5, is DGGITQSPKYLFRKEGQNVTLSCEQNLNHDAMYWYRQDPGQGLRLIYYSQIVNDFQKGDIAEGYSVSREKKESFPLTVTSAQKNPTAFYLCASSPGDHSNQPQHFGDGTRLSIL.

The CDR3 here is CASSSPGRAVAGELFF. DNA for the CDR3: TGTGCCAGCAGCTCCCCGGGTCGTGCCGTCGCCGGGGAGCTGTTTTTT. The chain uses TRBV11-2 and TRBJ2-2; D is ambiguous. Germline values: CDR1 SGHAT, CDR2 FQNNGV. The CDR3 is 16 amino acids. The ends were cut back, 4 bases at V and 6 bases at J, with 18 bases in the middle.

The V and J genes are TRBV7-9 and TRBJ2-3; TRBD2 is a possible D gene (6 bases). CDR1 SEHNR and CDR2 FQNEAQ come from the germline V gene (reference sequence). Trimming took off 2 bases at V and 6 bases at J, with 9 bases between the two ends. There are 13 residues in the CDR3. CDR3 coding DNA: TGTGCCAGCAGCTTAAGCGGGTGGGATACGCAGTATTTT. It encodes CASSLSGWDTQYF.

A single count supports this clone. The rearrangement uses TRBV10-3 and TRBJ1-4, with D unclear. V was clipped by 4 bases and J by 8 bases, with 11 bases between them. The germline gives CDR1 ENHRY, CDR2 SYGVKD. CDR3 length: 13 residues. The DNA of the CDR3 is TGTGCCATCAGTGCCGAGGGAAGGGAAAAACTGTTTTTT. It is translated as CAISAEGREKLFF.

V gene TRBV18 combines with J gene TRBJ2-7; 7 nucleotides align to TRBD1. Germline CDR1 and CDR2: KGHSH and LQKENI. The ends lost 5 bases at V and 0 bases at J; junction bases unmatched: 7. This CDR3 has 15 residues. In DNA form, the CDR3 reads TGTGCCAGCTCAGCCCGGGACAGAAGCTCCTACGAGCAGTACTTC. The encoded protein is CASSARDRSSYEQYF.

The genes are TRBV10-2 and TRBJ2-7; D tentatively reads TRBD1 or TRBD2 (6 bases each). The CDR3 loop spans 14 amino acids. Deletions cut 5 bases from V and 3 bases from J, with 14 bases between. The germline CDR1 and CDR2 sequences are WSHSY and SAAADI. This CDR3 is CASSLGGSGYEQYF. Written as DNA, the CDR3 is TGCGCCAGCAGTCTGGGGGGCTCCGGCTACGAGCAGTACTTC.

The chain uses TRBV5-4 and TRBJ2-5; 10 bases align to TRBD1. CDR3 length: 15 amino acids. V shed 4 bases, J shed 3 bases, and the junction held 6 bases outside the gene matches. Germline V CDR1 and CDR2: SGHNT, YYREEE (reference sequence). CDR3 DNA sequence: TGTGCCAGCAGCGGAACCGGGACAGGGGAAGAGACCCAGTACTTC. Its protein product is CASSGTGTGEETQYF.